This passage covers 30 T cell receptor beta chains from one sample sequenced in a study of T cell clonotyping in hematopoietic cell transplantation. Some clones are missing from TCRdb's copy, which holds only in-frame ones; the method was immunoSEQ multiplex PCR. Of under 10,000 clones listed, roughly four fifths were seen once; the top ten hold approximately 4.8%. This material consisted of peripheral blood mononuclear cells, taken 180 days after allogeneic stem cell transplant. The receptor source for this set is a female patient in her fifties who had an allogeneic stem cell transplant from an unrelated donor, so the T cells may come from the graft donor. Some clones in this sample may be carry-over from other donors' samples.

This clone is deemed large (0.1 to 1%). The J gene is TRBJ1-2, the V gene TRBV4-1; no clear D gene. CDR1 and CDR2 (germline): MGHRA, YSYEKL. The CDR3 runs to 14 residues. With 1 base removed from V and 3 bases from J, the gap between germline ends came to 9 bases. The CDR3: CASSQGHHDYGYTF. The CDR3 bases are TGCGCCAGCAGCCAAGGACACCACGACTATGGCTACACCTTC.

The chain is built from TRBV7-8 and TRBJ1-2; possible D gene TRBD1, 5 bases. Germline CDR1 SGHVS, CDR2 FQNEAQ. Trimming took 2 bases from V and 6 from J, leaving 10 bases between them. The CDR3 extends over 13 amino acids. In nucleotides, the CDR3 is TGTGCCAGCAGCTTAACCAGGGTTGATGGCTACACCTTC. It encodes CASSLTRVDGYTF.

J is TRBJ2-1 and V is TRBV7-2, with TRBD2 identical over 11 bases. The CDR3 totals 16 residues. The V gene's germline CDR1 is SGHTA and CDR2 FQGNSA. Trimming cost V 1 base and J 8 bases; bases outside gene matches: 7. CDR3 nucleotide sequence: TGTGCCAGCAGCTTAGGACTAGCGGGGAGAGGCGATGAGCAGTTCTTC. It codes for CASSLGLAGRGDEQFF.

V gene TRBV27 combines with J gene TRBJ1-1, with D hard to call. CDR3 length: 15 residues. Germline V lookup: CDR1 MNHEY, CDR2 SMNVEV (reference sequence). The germline V and J ends were trimmed by 0 bases and 5 bases, with 13 bases remaining between them. CDR3 amino acids: CASSLSPDGGTEAFF. The CDR3 nucleotides are TGTGCCAGCAGTTTATCACCCGACGGAGGGACTGAAGCTTTCTTT.

Notes on this clone: The junction departs from the called germline gene at one end, perhaps through a read error. The chain uses TRBV6-5 and TRBJ2-1; D tentatively reads TRBD1 or TRBD2 (5 bases each). Germline V CDR1 and CDR2: MNHEY, SVGAGI. This CDR3 spans 15 amino acids. CDR3: CAGSSPGRGLNEQFF. The CDR3 DNA follows: TGTGCCGGCAGTAGCCCAGGGAGAGGGTTGAATGAGCAGTTCTTC.

V is TRBV29-1 and J is TRBJ1-1; D is ambiguous. Germline lookup yields CDR1 SQVTM and CDR2 ANQGSEA. The V end lost 4 bases, the J end lost 8 bases, and 5 bases lay between the germline ends. This CDR3 spans 9 amino acids. The CDR3 DNA is TGCAGCGTTGGGAAAGAAGCTTTCTTT. Its protein product is CSVGKEAFF.

This clone occurred once. The J gene is TRBJ1-6, the V gene TRBV19, with 7 positions matching TRBD1. Looked up from germline, CDR1 is LNHDA and CDR2 is SQIVND (reference sequence). This CDR3 has 15 amino acids. V lost 2 bases and J lost 10; bases outside the gene matches: 8. The CDR3 DNA is TGTGCCAGTAGTATATCCCAGGGGGACAGCTCACCCCTCCACTTT. The encoded protein is CASSISQGDSSPLHF.

By share, this clone counts as medium-sized. The chain recombines TRBV10-3 with TRBJ2-1; TRBD2 is a possible D gene (8 bases). V gave up 1 base and J gave up 8 bases, with 21 bases separating them. The CDR3 consists of 17 residues. Germline-derived CDR1 and CDR2 are ENHRY and SYGVKD. CDR3: CAISEFPGGQTSDEQFF. The CDR3 DNA is TGTGCCATCAGTGAGTTTCCAGGGGGGCAGACTAGCGATGAGCAGTTCTTC.

This clone was found a few times. The CDR3, as DNA: TGCGCCAGCAGCCAAGAGAGTCTAGCGGGGGAAGAGACCCAGTACTTC. As protein: CASSQESLAGEETQYF. This chain links TRBV4-1 with TRBJ2-5; TRBD2 agrees at 10 bases. The length of the CDR3 is 16 residues. Trimming at V came to 0 bases and at J to 3 bases, leaving 4 bases not matched to a gene. Germline loops: CDR1 MGHRA, CDR2 YSYEKL.

The genes are TRBV6-6 and TRBJ1-1, with a possible D match to TRBD1 (6 bases). CDR3 length: 12 amino acids. CDR1 and CDR2 (germline): MNHNY, SVGAGI (reference sequence). V was cut by 2 bases and J by 13 bases, with 14 bases left in between. The CDR3 reads CASSYEAGVGFF. CDR3 coding DNA: TGTGCCAGCAGTTACGAGGCAGGGGTGGGTTTCTTT.

The chain recombines TRBV2 with TRBJ2-7; 12 nucleotides match TRBD1. V lost 8 bases, J lost 4 bases, and 3 bases stayed unmatched. Looked up from germline, CDR1 is SNHLY and CDR2 is FYNNEI. The CDR3 extends over 13 amino acids. CDR3 sequence: CASGGQGAYEQYF. CDR3 bases: TGTGCCAGCGGGGGACAGGGGGCATACGAGCAGTACTTC.

The V gene is TRBV2, the J gene TRBJ1-4, with TRBD1 as a possible D gene (5 bases). Germline V gene sequence: CDR1 SNHLY, CDR2 FYNNEI. This CDR3 spans 14 amino acids. Trimming left V 7 bases short and J 6 bases short, with 15 bases between. The CDR3 nucleotides are TGTGCCAGCACCGCCCAGGGCACGGATGAAAAACTGTTTTTT. It encodes CASTAQGTDEKLFF. The full variable domain, completed using reference TRBV2 and TRBJ1-4, is EPEVTQTPSHQVTQMGQEVILRCVPISNHLYFYWYRQILGQKVEFLVSFYNNEISEKSEIFDDQFSVERPDGSNFTLKIRSTKLEDSAMYFCASTAQGTDEKLFFGSGTQLSVL.

The chain combines TRBV4-1 with TRBJ2-5, with 8 positions matching TRBD2. Trimming removed 0 bases from V and 1 base from J; junction bases left unmatched: 10. The CDR3 is 18 residues long. Per germline, CDR1 MGHRA and CDR2 YSYEKL. The CDR3 loop is CASSQEEKGGGIQETQYF. The CDR3 nucleotides are TGCGCCAGCAGCCAAGAAGAAAAGGGCGGGGGGATCCAAGAGACCCAGTACTTC.

The chain uses TRBV2 and TRBJ1-1, with a possible D match to TRBD1 (5 bases). The ends were cut back, 6 bases at V and 1 base at J, with 15 bases in the middle. CDR1 SNHLY and CDR2 FYNNEI come from the germline V gene. The length of the CDR3 is 15 residues. CDR3 in DNA: TGTGCCAGCAGGGGGGAAGACGAACGGAACACTGAAGCTTTCTTT. Its translation is CASRGEDERNTEAFF.

The chain combines TRBV19 with TRBJ2-7; D might be TRBD1 or TRBD2, each matching 5 bases. Germline V lookup: CDR1 LNHDA, CDR2 SQIVND (reference sequence). The ends were cut back, 6 bases at V and 0 bases at J, with 6 bases in the middle. This CDR3 is 12 amino acids long. Here the CDR3 DNA reads TGTGCCAGTAGCGGGGCCTCCTACGAGCAGTACTTC. It is translated as CASSGASYEQYF.

V and J are TRBV30 and TRBJ1-5, with D maybe TRBD1 (5 bases). V dropped 2 bases and J dropped 7 bases, with 18 bases sitting between them. Germline loops: CDR1 GTSNPN, CDR2 SVGIG (reference sequence). The CDR3 loop spans 15 amino acids. Here the CDR3 reads CAWSPPGGGGQPQHF. The CDR3 DNA reads TGTGCCTGGAGTCCCCCCGGGGGAGGCGGGCAGCCCCAGCATTTT.

J is TRBJ1-5 and V is TRBV13; tentatively, D is TRBD1 (5 bases). Germline CDR1 and CDR2: PRHDT and FYEKMQ (reference sequence). Trimming pared 0 bases from V and 3 bases from J, leaving 9 bases between. The CDR3 extends over 15 amino acids. This CDR3 is CASSLGRGANQPQHF. Here the CDR3 DNA reads TGTGCCAGCAGCTTAGGGCGAGGGGCCAATCAGCCCCAGCATTTT.

The rearrangement uses TRBV2 and TRBJ1-5; D unresolved. The CDR3 contains 14 residues. CDR1 and CDR2 (germline): SNHLY, FYNNEI. V lost 2 bases, J lost 5 bases, and 10 bases lay in between. The chain's CDR3 is CASSEPARDQPQHF. CDR3 sequence (DNA): TGTGCCAGCAGTGAACCCGCCCGAGATCAGCCCCAGCATTTT. The full variable domain, rest sourced from reference TRBV2 and TRBJ1-5, is EPEVTQTPSHQVTQMGQEVILRCVPISNHLYFYWYRQILGQKVEFLVSFYNNEISEKSEIFDDQFSVERPDGSNFTLKIRSTKLEDSAMYFCASSEPARDQPQHFGDGTRLSIL.

This chain links TRBV29-1 with TRBJ2-1, with 15 bases fitting TRBD2. The CDR3 loop spans 18 amino acids. Germline values: CDR1 SQVTM, CDR2 ANQGSEA. Trimming at V came to 4 bases and at J to 5 bases, leaving 12 bases not matched to a gene. In DNA form, the CDR3 reads TGCAGCGTTGGTCTTGTGGGACTAGCGGGAGGATATAACAATGAGCAGTTCTTC. It codes for CSVGLVGLAGGYNNEQFF.

The chain recombines TRBV5-1 with TRBJ1-4; D perhaps matches TRBD1 (6 bases). Per germline, CDR1 SGHRS and CDR2 YFSETQ. The CDR3 length is 17 residues. V lost 0 bases and J lost 7, with 19 bases in between. In nucleotides, the CDR3 is TGCGCCAGCAGCTTGGGCGTCTCAACAGGGATTGGTGAAAAACTGTTTTTT. Residues: CASSLGVSTGIGEKLFF.

This rearrangement joins TRBV7-8 to TRBJ1-2; tentatively, D is TRBD1 (6 bases). Germline CDR1 reads SGHVS; CDR2 reads FQNEAQ. Trimming took off 1 base at V and 2 bases at J, with 14 bases between the two ends. This CDR3 has 16 amino acids. The CDR3 DNA is TGTGCCAGCAGCTTAGGATCCTCAGGGGTAAACTATGGCTACACCTTC. It translates to CASSLGSSGVNYGYTF.

The chain uses TRBV5-6 and TRBJ1-1, with TRBD1 identical over 9 bases. The CDR3 loop spans 15 amino acids. J was trimmed by 5 bases and V by 2 bases; bases with no gene match: 7. Germline-derived CDR1 and CDR2 are SGHDT and YYEEEE. DNA of the CDR3: TGTGCCAGCAGCTTTGAGGGACAGGGTGGTACTGAAGCTTTCTTT. Amino acids: CASSFEGQGGTEAFF.

A single count supports this clone. The genes are TRBV6-1 and TRBJ2-7; D perhaps matches TRBD2 (6 bases). This CDR3 is built from 15 residues. V was shortened by 1 base and J by 2 bases, with 12 bases between the two germline ends. From germline, CDR1 is MNHNS and CDR2 SASEGT. The CDR3 DNA follows: TGTGCCAGCAGTGAAGGGGCGGGGCTAACCTACGAGCAGTACTTC. It translates to CASSEGAGLTYEQYF.

The J gene is TRBJ2-5, the V gene TRBV5-6; 9 bases line up with TRBD1. The trim removed 2 bases at V and 7 bases at J, leaving 18 bases unmatched. Looked up from germline, CDR1 is SGHDT and CDR2 is YYEEEE. The CDR3 sequence is 18 residues long. CDR3 coding DNA: TGTGCCAGCAGCTTCAAACGGCTCCGGGACAGGGCCGAAGGGACCCAGTACTTC. Translating it yields CASSFKRLRDRAEGTQYF.

The CDR3 here is CASSRAGGPQDIQYF. For the CDR3, the DNA is TGTGCCAGTAGTCGAGCGGGGGGGCCACAAGACATTCAGTACTTC. V usage is TRBV19 and J usage is TRBJ2-4; 10 nucleotides align to TRBD2. CDR1 and CDR2 (germline): LNHDA, SQIVND (reference sequence). V trimming: 5 bases; J trimming: 8 bases; junction bases outside the gene matches: 9. The CDR3 is 15 amino acids.

For the CDR3, the DNA is TGCGCCAGCAGCGCCCTACAGGGGGCGCGGAACACTGAAGCTTTCTTT. Its translation is CASSALQGARNTEAFF. The chain employs TRBV5-1 and TRBJ1-1, with 9 bases aligning to TRBD1. This CDR3 region has 16 residues. Unmatched junction bases numbered 8, after V lost 4 bases and J lost 1 base. Germline loops: CDR1 SGHRS, CDR2 YFSETQ.

The chain uses TRBV27 and TRBJ2-7, with unresolved D. Trimming took 2 bases from V and 3 from J, leaving 5 bases between them. CDR1 is MNHEY and CDR2 is SMNVEV in the germline V gene (reference sequence). CDR3 size: 12 residues. DNA of the CDR3: TGTGCCAGCAGTTTAGGGAACTACGAGCAGTACTTC. This sequence encodes CASSLGNYEQYF.

The chain uses TRBV5-6 and TRBJ2-2; D assignment may be TRBD1 or TRBD2 (6 bases each). The V end was cut by 3 bases, the J end by 2 bases, with 14 bases between. This CDR3 has 16 residues. Germline loops: CDR1 SGHDT, CDR2 YYEEEE. CDR3 loop: CASSSGGGGNTGELFF. DNA of the CDR3: TGTGCCAGCAGCTCAGGAGGAGGGGGTAACACCGGGGAGCTGTTTTTT.

This chain joins TRBV5-6 and TRBJ1-1; D call uncertain. The CDR3 is 13 residues long. V lost 2 bases and J lost 2, with 7 bases in between. Germline assignment: CDR1 SGHDT and CDR2 YYEEEE. CDR3 protein: CASSFSGNTEAFF. For the CDR3, the DNA is TGTGCCAGCAGCTTCTCGGGAAACACTGAAGCTTTCTTT.

This sequence joins TRBV27 and TRBJ2-2; D might be TRBD1 or TRBD2, each matching 5 bases. The CDR3 covers 15 residues. Between the trimmed V and J ends, which lost 5 bases and 5 bases, there was a span of 15 bases. Germline V gene lookup returns CDR1 MNHEY and CDR2 SMNVEV (reference sequence). The CDR3 bases are TGTGCCAGCAGTGGCTGGGGCGGGCGGACCGGGGAGCTGTTTTTT. It encodes CASSGWGGRTGELFF.